The rows below give T cell receptor beta chains drawn from one sample of a study of OX40 agonist ivuxolimab in advanced cancers. Measured with immunoSEQ multiplex PCR; TCRdb has only the in-frame clones, and not every one. The sample has almost 65,000 clones; 83% are singletons. The sample in question was CD4+ or CD8+ T cells sorted from blood, obtained in a trial of the OX40 agonist ivuxolimab. Receptors originate from an adult with an advanced solid tumor such as melanoma, head and neck, liver or kidney cancer. Both conserved end residues are part of each CDR3. Each record gives: D gene, clone size, V gene, J gene, CDR3 protein, CDR3 DNA. The D gene is left open where the match is weak. Clone size is not always given. Where it is, it says once, few, many or a class for expanded clones.

-	-	TRBV19	TRBJ1-5	CASRGGRSLSNQPQHF	TGTGCCAGTAGGGGTGGGAGGAGTTTGAGCAATCAGCCCCAGCATTTT
-	-	TRBV30	TRBJ1-3	CAWTRGLSGNTIYF	TGTGCCTGGACCAGGGGTCTCTCTGGAAACACCATATATTTT
TRBD1	-	TRBV19	TRBJ2-5	CASTLGTAQETQYF	TGTGCCAGTACACTTGGGACAGCTCAAGAGACCCAGTACTTC
-	-	TRBV2	TRBJ2-3	CASTPMRGGSTQYF	TGTGCCAGCACCCCCATGAGGGGCGGGTCTACGCAGTATTTT
TRBD2	-	TRBV2	TRBJ2-7	CASRGSGGQSSYEQYF	TGTGCCAGCAGGGGTAGCGGGGGGCAGAGCTCCTACGAGCAGTACTTC
-	-	TRBV7-3	TRBJ1-2	CASSLSQGNGYTF	TGTGCCAGCAGCTTAAGTCAGGGGAATGGCTACACCTTC
-	-	TRBV4-2	TRBJ2-1	CASSHRTGRDEQFF	TGTGCCAGCAGCCATAGGACCGGAAGAGATGAGCAGTTCTTC
TRBD2	few	TRBV9	TRBJ2-7	CASSNRAGGTYEQYF	TGTGCCAGCAGCAACCGAGCGGGAGGTACCTACGAGCAGTACTTC
-	-	TRBV5-1	TRBJ1-2	CASSLLPISLTGTYGYTF	TGCGCCAGCAGCTTGTTACCGATCAGTTTGACGGGGACTTATGGCTACACCTTC
-	-	TRBV2	TRBJ1-2	CASSGGGDYGYTF	TGTGCCAGCAGTGGGGGAGGGGACTATGGCTACACCTTC
TRBD1	-	TRBV5-1	TRBJ1-2	CASSLTGQGAMGYTF	TGCGCCAGCAGCTTGACGGGACAGGGGGCGATGGGCTACACCTTC
-	-	TRBV6-1	TRBJ1-5	CASVASTVGNQPQHF	TGTGCCAGCGTAGCATCGACAGTCGGCAATCAGCCCCAGCATTTT
-	-	TRBV10-2	TRBJ1-5	CASSEPGPQHF	TGCGCCAGCAGTGAGCCCGGGCCCCAGCATTTT
TRBD2	-	TRBV7-8	TRBJ2-1	CASSLVGRGGYNEQFF	TGTGCCAGCAGCTTAGTAGGTCGGGGGGGTTACAATGAGCAGTTCTTC
-	once	TRBV13	TRBJ2-7	CASSSRHEQYF	TGTGCCAGCAGCTCCAGACACGAGCAGTACTTC
-	-	TRBV4-1	TRBJ2-7	CASSHLLRGDYEQYF	TGCGCCAGCAGCCACTTGTTAAGGGGGGACTACGAGCAGTACTTC
-	-	TRBV21-1	TRBJ2-5	CASSKPGLLETQYF	TGTGCCAGCAGCAAACCAGGGCTTTTGGAGACCCAGTACTTC
-	-	TRBV10-3	TRBJ1-1	CAIRPGLESPEAFF	TGTGCCATCAGACCGGGCCTAGAGAGCCCTGAAGCTTTCTTT
-	-	TRBV11-1	TRBJ2-7	CASSLGWAGPDTYEQYF	TGTGCCAGCAGCTTAGGATGGGCGGGACCGGACACCTACGAGCAGTACTTC
TRBD1	-	TRBV6-6	TRBJ1-2	CASSRDRAEGYTF	TGTGCCAGCAGTCGTGACAGGGCCGAAGGCTACACCTTC
-	-	TRBV29-1	TRBJ1-2	CSVPARGRWGGYTF	TGCAGCGTTCCTGCCCGGGGAAGGTGGGGTGGCTACACCTTC
-	-	TRBV6-5	TRBJ1-3	CASSRAGVSGNTIYF	TGTGCCAGCAGTCGGGCGGGGGTCTCTGGAAACACCATATATTTT
-	-	TRBV29-1	TRBJ1-5	CSVEVAGGQPQHF	TGCAGCGTTGAAGTTGCCGGGGGGCAGCCCCAGCATTTT
TRBD1	-	TRBV30	TRBJ1-5	CAWSVLQGNQPQHF	TGTGCCTGGAGTGTTTTACAGGGGAATCAGCCCCAGCATTTT
-	-	TRBV5-4	TRBJ2-3	CASSPGGGTGDTQYF	TGTGCCAGCAGCCCAGGGGGGGGAACCGGAGATACGCAGTATTTT
TRBD1	-	TRBV6-1	TRBJ1-4	CASHRGPDEKLFF	TGTGCCAGCCACAGGGGGCCTGATGAAAAACTGTTTTTT
-	-	TRBV2	TRBJ2-1	CASSGDANEQFF	TGTGCCAGCAGTGGGGACGCGAATGAGCAGTTCTTC
TRBD1	-	TRBV11-2	TRBJ2-7	CASSLQGAWVVEQYF	TGTGCCAGCAGCTTACAGGGGGCGTGGGTGGTAGAGCAGTACTTC
TRBD1	-	TRBV7-8	TRBJ2-1	CASSKDRGYNEQFF	TGTGCCAGCAGCAAGGACAGGGGGTACAATGAGCAGTTCTTC
-	-	TRBV27	TRBJ2-7	CASSLRGTSFAYEQYF	TGTGCCAGCAGTTTAAGGGGGACTTCGTTCGCCTACGAGCAGTACTTC
TRBD2	-	TRBV9	TRBJ2-3	CASSVEKLAGSVDTQYF	TGTGCCAGCAGCGTAGAGAAACTAGCGGGGAGCGTGGATACGCAGTATTTT
TRBD1	few	TRBV6-5	TRBJ1-3	CASRTGGSGNTIYF	TGTGCCAGCAGGACAGGGGGCTCGGGAAACACCATATATTTT
-	-	TRBV6-4	TRBJ1-5	CASSDSKGASNQPQHF	TGTGCCAGCAGTGACTCGAAGGGAGCTAGCAATCAGCCCCAGCATTTT
-	-	TRBV27	TRBJ1-1	CASRGSLTTEAFF	TGTGCCAGCAGGGGGAGTCTGACCACTGAAGCTTTCTTT
-	-	TRBV6-6	TRBJ1-2	CASSLQVGYTF	TGTGCCAGCAGTTTACAGGTTGGCTACACCTTC
TRBD1	-	TRBV19	TRBJ2-2	CAGRSAGGTGELFF	TGTGCCGGACGGAGCGCAGGGGGCACCGGGGAGCTGTTTTTT
TRBD1	-	TRBV5-4	TRBJ1-2	CASSLGQGLYGYTF	TGTGCCAGCAGCTTGGGACAGGGACTCTATGGCTACACCTTC
TRBD2	few	TRBV5-5	TRBJ2-1	CASSPGVGSGRAGAENEQFF	TGTGCCAGCAGTCCGGGGGTTGGTAGCGGGAGGGCCGGAGCGGAAAATGAGCAGTTCTTC
TRBD2	-	TRBV5-4	TRBJ2-3	CASSPNLAGGGTQYF	TGTGCCAGCAGCCCCAATCTAGCGGGGGGAGGTACGCAGTATTTT
-	-	TRBV6-5	TRBJ1-2	CASRSPPGYGYTF	TGTGCCAGCAGAAGTCCCCCCGGGTATGGCTACACCTTC
TRBD1	medium-sized	TRBV6-1	TRBJ1-2	CASSVIRTGGSGYGYTF	TGTGCCAGCAGTGTTATAAGGACAGGGGGCTCTGGGTATGGCTACACCTTC
TRBD2	-	TRBV5-1	TRBJ2-3	CASSLERGGPGDTQYF	TGCGCCAGCAGCTTGGAGCGGGGGGGCCCTGGGGATACGCAGTATTTT
-	-	TRBV5-6	TRBJ1-2	CASSLWGGYYTF	TGTGCCAGCAGCTTGTGGGGAGGGTACTACACCTTC
TRBD2	-	TRBV7-2	TRBJ2-1	CASSLVGLAGGNEQFF	TGTGCCAGCAGCTTAGTGGGGCTAGCGGGGGGCAATGAGCAGTTCTTC
TRBD1	-	TRBV7-3	TRBJ1-1	CASSLDRGLEAFF	TGTGCCAGCAGCTTGGACAGGGGCCTTGAAGCTTTCTTT
TRBD2	few	TRBV7-9	TRBJ2-3	CASSPLEAGGDTQYF	TGTGCCAGCAGCCCCCTAGAAGCGGGAGGAGATACGCAGTATTTT
-	-	TRBV18	TRBJ1-2	CASSTTPGISYGYTF	TGTGCCAGCTCTACCACCCCAGGGATCAGCTATGGCTACACCTTC
TRBD2	-	TRBV5-4	TRBJ2-7	CASRLAGGSEQYF	TGTGCCAGCAGGCTAGCGGGGGGTAGCGAGCAGTACTTC
TRBD2	-	TRBV30	TRBJ2-5	CAKPGGLGFWTQYF	TGTGCGAAGCCGGGGGGGCTCGGATTTTGGACCCAGTACTTC
-	-	TRBV2	TRBJ2-3	CASSLGLRDTQYF	TGTGCCAGCAGTTTGGGCCTAAGGGATACGCAGTATTTT
TRBD1	-	TRBV6-1	TRBJ2-7	CASSADRVAHEQYF	TGTGCCAGCAGTGCGGACAGGGTTGCCCACGAGCAGTACTTC
-	-	TRBV5-5	TRBJ1-1	CASSLATVKNTEAFF	TGTGCCAGCAGCTTGGCTACGGTTAAGAACACTGAAGCTTTCTTT
-	once	TRBV4-2	TRBJ1-1	CASSQEGRQLEAFF	TGTGCCAGCAGCCAAGAGGGCCGACAGCTTGAAGCTTTCTTT
-	-	TRBV30	TRBJ1-5	CAWSKGLQGPQHF	TGTGCCTGGAGTAAGGGACTCCAGGGGCCCCAGCATTTT